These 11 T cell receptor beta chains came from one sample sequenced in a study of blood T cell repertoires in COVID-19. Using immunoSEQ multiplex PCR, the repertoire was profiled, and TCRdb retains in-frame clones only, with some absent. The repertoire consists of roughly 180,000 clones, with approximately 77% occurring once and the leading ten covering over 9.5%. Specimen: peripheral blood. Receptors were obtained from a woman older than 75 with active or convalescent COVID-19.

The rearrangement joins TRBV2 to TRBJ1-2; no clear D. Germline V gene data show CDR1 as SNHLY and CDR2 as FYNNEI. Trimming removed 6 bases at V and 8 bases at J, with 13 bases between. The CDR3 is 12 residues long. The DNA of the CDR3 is TGTGCCAGCAGCCCCCTCGGCGGAGGCTACACCTTC. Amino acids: CASSPLGGGYTF.

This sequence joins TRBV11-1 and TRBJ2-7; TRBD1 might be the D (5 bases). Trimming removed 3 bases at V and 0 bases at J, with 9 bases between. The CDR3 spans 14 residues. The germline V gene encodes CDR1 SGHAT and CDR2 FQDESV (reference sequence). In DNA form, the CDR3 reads TGTGCCAGCAGCTTTTACAGGAGCTCCTACGAGCAGTACTTC. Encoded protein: CASSFYRSSYEQYF.

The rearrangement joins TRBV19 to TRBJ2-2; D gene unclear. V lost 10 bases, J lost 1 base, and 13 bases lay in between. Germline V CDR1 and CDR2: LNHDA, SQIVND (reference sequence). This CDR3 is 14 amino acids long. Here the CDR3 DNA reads TGTGCCACCAAGAGACTTATGAACACCGGGGAGCTGTTTTTT. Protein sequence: CATKRLMNTGELFF.

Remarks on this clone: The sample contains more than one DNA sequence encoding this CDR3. The CDR3 sequence: CASSLTGEETQYF. CDR3 nucleotides: TGCGCCAGCAGCTTGACAGGGGAAGAGACCCAGTACTTC. This chain uses TRBV5-1 with TRBJ2-5, with 7 bases fitting TRBD1. After removal of 1 base from V and 3 bases from J, the junction contained 0 bases not matched to a gene. The length of the CDR3 is 13 residues. Germline V gene lookup returns CDR1 SGHRS and CDR2 YFSETQ.

CDR3 amino acids: CASSLVGTGRAYEQYF. The DNA of the CDR3 is TGTGCCAGCAGCTTGGTGGGGACAGGGAGGGCCTACGAGCAGTACTTC. The chain is built from TRBV5-5 and TRBJ2-7, with 9 positions matching TRBD1. The V gene end was trimmed by 0 bases and the J gene end by 2 bases; junction bases not matched to a gene: 6. The CDR3 covers 16 residues. Germline values: CDR1 SGHKS, CDR2 YYEKEE (reference sequence). Drawing the rest from reference TRBV5-5 and TRBJ2-7, the complete variable domain is DAGVTQSPTHLIKTRGQQVTLRCSPISGHKSVSWYQQVLGQGPQFIFQYYEKEERGRGNFPDRFSARQFPNYSSELNVNALLLGDSALYLCASSLVGTGRAYEQYFGPGTRLTVT.

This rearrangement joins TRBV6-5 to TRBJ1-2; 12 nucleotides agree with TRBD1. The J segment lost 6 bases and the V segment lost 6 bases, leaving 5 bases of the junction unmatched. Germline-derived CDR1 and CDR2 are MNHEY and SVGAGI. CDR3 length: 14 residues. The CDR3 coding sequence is TGTGCCAGCAGCAGGGACAGGGGGCGGGATGGCTACACCTTC. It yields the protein CASSRDRGRDGYTF.

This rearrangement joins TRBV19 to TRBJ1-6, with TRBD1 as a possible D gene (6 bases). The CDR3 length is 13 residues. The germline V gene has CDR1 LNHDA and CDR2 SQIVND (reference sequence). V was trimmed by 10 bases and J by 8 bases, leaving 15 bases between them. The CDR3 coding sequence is TGTGCCACCCAGGGACAAGGGGATTCACCCCTCCACTTT. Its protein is CATQGQGDSPLHF.

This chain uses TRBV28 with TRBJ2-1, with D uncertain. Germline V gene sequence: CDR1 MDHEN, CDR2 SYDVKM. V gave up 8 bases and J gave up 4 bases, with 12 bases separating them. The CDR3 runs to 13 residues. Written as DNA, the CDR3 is TGTGCCAGCGGGCTTGAATCGTACAATGAGCAGTTCTTC. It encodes CASGLESYNEQFF.

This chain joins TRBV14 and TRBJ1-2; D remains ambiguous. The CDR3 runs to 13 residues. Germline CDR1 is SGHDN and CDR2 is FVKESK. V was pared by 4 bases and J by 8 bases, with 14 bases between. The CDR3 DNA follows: TGTGCCAGCAGCCGAAGAGTAGAATTGGGCTACACCTTC. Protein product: CASSRRVELGYTF.

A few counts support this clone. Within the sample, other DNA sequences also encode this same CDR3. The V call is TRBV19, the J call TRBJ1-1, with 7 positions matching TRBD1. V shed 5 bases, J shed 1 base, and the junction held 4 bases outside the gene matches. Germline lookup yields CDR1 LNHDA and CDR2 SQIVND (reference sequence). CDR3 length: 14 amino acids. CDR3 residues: CASSWTGRNTEAFF. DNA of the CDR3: TGTGCCAGTAGTTGGACAGGCCGGAACACTGAAGCTTTCTTT.

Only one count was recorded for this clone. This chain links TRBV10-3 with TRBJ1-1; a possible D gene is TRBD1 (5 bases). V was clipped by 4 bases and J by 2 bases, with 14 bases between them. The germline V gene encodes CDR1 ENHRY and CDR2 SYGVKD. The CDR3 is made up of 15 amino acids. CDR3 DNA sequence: TGTGCCATCAGTGGAAATAGGGGTAGAAACACTGAAGCTTTCTTT. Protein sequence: CAISGNRGRNTEAFF.